One and the same sample provided the 5 T cell receptor beta chains below, sequenced in a study of cytomegalovirus exposure and HLA in healthy donors. The PCR contained 60 Vbeta and 13 Jbeta primers. Libraries were prepared by immunoSEQ multiplex PCR; TCRdb keeps only in-frame clonotypes and omits some of them. Of roughly 120,000 clones listed, approximately 69% were seen once; the top ten hold more than 9%. The specimen sequenced was PBMCs. The receptors come from a woman aged 50 to 60 in good health and CMV-seropositive.

This rearrangement joins TRBV2 to TRBJ1-1; D not certain. Germline V CDR1 and CDR2: SNHLY, FYNNEI. This CDR3 has 13 amino acids. The V gene lost 3 bases and the J gene lost 11 bases, with 16 bases spanning the gap. CDR3: CASSEAGRAGAFF. The CDR3 region has the DNA TGTGCCAGCAGTGAGGCAGGACGGGCGGGGGCTTTCTTT.

The chain uses TRBV5-4 and TRBJ1-1; D not resolved. Trimming cost V 4 bases and J 1 base, with 11 bases left between them. The CDR3 is 14 residues long. Germline values: CDR1 SGHNT, CDR2 YYREEE (reference sequence). This CDR3 is CASSGTQWNTEAFF. Here the CDR3 DNA reads TGTGCCAGCAGCGGTACACAGTGGAACACTGAAGCTTTCTTT.

This chain links TRBV7-2 with TRBJ2-1; weak D call: TRBD1 (6 bases). The CDR3 runs to 13 residues. V lost 6 bases and J 7 bases, leaving 13 bases between the germline ends. Per germline, CDR1 SGHTA and CDR2 FQGNSA. CDR3 DNA sequence: TGTGCCAGCAGGAGCTGGGGGCCGAATGAGCAGTTCTTC. Its protein product is CASRSWGPNEQFF.

On this clone itself: Distinct nucleotide sequences in the sample also encode this CDR3. The rearrangement joins TRBV4-3 to TRBJ2-7, with 9 bases that match TRBD1. Germline V gives CDR1 LGHNA, CDR2 YSLEER. The CDR3 extends over 17 amino acids. J gave up 1 base and V 0 bases, and 7 bases lay outside the gene matches. The CDR3 here is CASSQDSSGQGSYEQYF. CDR3 in DNA: TGCGCCAGCAGCCAAGATTCCTCGGGACAGGGTTCCTACGAGCAGTACTTC.

The chain is built from TRBV5-5 and TRBJ2-3; no clear D gene. The germline V and J ends were trimmed by 2 bases and 6 bases, with 13 bases remaining between them. The CDR3 length is 14 residues. Germline V lookup: CDR1 SGHKS, CDR2 YYEKEE (reference sequence). CDR3 protein: CASSFPLNGDTQYF. CDR3 in DNA: TGTGCCAGCAGCTTCCCCCTTAACGGGGATACGCAGTATTTT.